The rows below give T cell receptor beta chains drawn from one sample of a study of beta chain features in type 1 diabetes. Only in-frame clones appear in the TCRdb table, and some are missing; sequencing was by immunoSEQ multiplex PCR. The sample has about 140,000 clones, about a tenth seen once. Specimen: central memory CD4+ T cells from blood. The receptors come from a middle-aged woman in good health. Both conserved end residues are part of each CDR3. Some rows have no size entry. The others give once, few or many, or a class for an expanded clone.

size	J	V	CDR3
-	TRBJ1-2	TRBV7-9	CASNYYPPDRGNYGYTF
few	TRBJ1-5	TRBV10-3	CAIRSSGQGNQPQHF
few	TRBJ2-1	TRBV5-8	CASSLRLAGALEQFF
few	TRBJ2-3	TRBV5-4	CASSRLLRDRVVSDTQYF
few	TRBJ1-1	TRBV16	CASREQVNTEAFF
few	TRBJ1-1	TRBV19	CASSIGGGANTEAFF
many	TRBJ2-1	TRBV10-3	CAISTGGENNEQFF
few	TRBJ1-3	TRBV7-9	CASSFDQRTTIYF
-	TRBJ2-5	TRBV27	CASSLGGWPQETQYF
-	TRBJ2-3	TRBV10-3	CAISLGLAGNTDTQYF
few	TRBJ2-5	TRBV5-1	CASAISGQGETQYF
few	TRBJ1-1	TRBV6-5	CASSRGTGTEAFF
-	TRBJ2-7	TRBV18	CASSPLPSLAGGFEQYF
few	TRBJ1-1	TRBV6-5	CASSATDFLNTEAFF
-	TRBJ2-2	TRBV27	CASSTTGGSRTNTGELFF
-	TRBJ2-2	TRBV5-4	CASSPQGLGTGELFF
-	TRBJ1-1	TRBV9	CASSGSSGNTEAFF
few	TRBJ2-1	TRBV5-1	CATAPGQWAPNTEQFF
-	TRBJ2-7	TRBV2	CASSESGFSYEQYF
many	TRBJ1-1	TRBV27	CASRAVGGWNTEAFF
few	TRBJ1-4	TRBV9	CASSVASGAGEKLFF
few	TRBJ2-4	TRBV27	CASSYSSGGRKNIQYF
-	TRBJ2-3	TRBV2	CASLSGGGDTQYF
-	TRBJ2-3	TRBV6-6	CASSLAGGSDTQYF
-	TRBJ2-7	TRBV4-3	CASSQGTSGLGSYEQYF
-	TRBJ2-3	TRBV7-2	CASSLVAGERLGTQYF
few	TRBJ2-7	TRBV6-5	CAIQTGGGEQYF
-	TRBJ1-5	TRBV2	CARSMGGGQPQHF
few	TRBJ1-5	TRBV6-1	CASGLGGNSNQPQHF
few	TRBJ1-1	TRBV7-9	CASSLQGLGEAFF
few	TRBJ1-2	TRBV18	CASSPQATYGYTF
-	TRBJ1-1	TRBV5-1	CASSLVQGIPNEAFF
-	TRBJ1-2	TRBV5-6	CASSNGQSYGYTF
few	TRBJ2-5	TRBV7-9	CASSPQETQYF
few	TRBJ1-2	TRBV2	CASRRGGRNYGYTF
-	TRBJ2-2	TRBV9	CASSVVGQGTNTGELFF
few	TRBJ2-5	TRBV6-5	CASSSRGLETQYF
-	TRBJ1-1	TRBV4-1	CASSPEPGQGNTEAFF
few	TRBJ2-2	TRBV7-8	CASSLVGQGGNTGELFF
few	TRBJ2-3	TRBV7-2	CASSPGTVADTQYF
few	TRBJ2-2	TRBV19	CASSPGGAETGELFF
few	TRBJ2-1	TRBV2	CASSESTSAQGQFF
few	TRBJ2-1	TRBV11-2	CASSSPGTGSYNEQFF
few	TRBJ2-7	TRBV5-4	CASSLDLASGGSGGEQYF
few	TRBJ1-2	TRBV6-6	CASSRQGFDGYTF
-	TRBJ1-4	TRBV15	CATSRDQSEKLFF
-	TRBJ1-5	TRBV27	CASSFKQGGQPQHF
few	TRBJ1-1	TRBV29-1	CSVGQGWNTEAFF
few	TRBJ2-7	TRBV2	CASILDTGGEQYF
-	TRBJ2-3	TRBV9	CASSVSTSGGAVGTDTQYF
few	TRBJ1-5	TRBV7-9	CASSPDRAKPQHF
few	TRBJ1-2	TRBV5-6	CASSLDNNYGYTF
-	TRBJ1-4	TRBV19	CASSIWQGVIEKLFF